The source of this TCR beta chain is a study of cytomegalovirus exposure and HLA in healthy donors (dated by TCRdb to 2016 to 2017). Study-wide context: An earlier analysis of roughly 500 of the donors reported approximately 290 Gb of sequence data and roughly 100 million unique TCR beta sequences from 150 million to 200 million T cells. Donor age, sex, ethnicity and CMV serostatus were compiled alongside the repertoire data. Using immunosequencing, the study profiled T cell repertoires from roughly 650 subjects and related those repertoires to cytomegalovirus serostatus. The study was designed to test whether signatures of past pathogen exposure could be identified by cataloging public T cell receptors. An earlier analysis of approximately 580 of the donors used high-throughput TCR beta sequencing to judge whether each TCR beta V gene segment behaved as functional or pseudogenic. To predict cytomegalovirus infection status, the study combined high-throughput TCR immunosequencing, statistical association of individual TCRs with disease status, and machine learning. In a later analysis, previously published TCR beta repertoires from some 640 donors were re-analyzed and high-resolution HLA genotyping was added so that TCR occurrence patterns could be studied. Among a few hundred genotyped donors of the cohort, an average of 235,054 unique TCR beta nucleotide sequences were sequenced per donor, roughly a sixth of them non-productive. Every discovery cohort repertoire had been produced on one sequencing platform. An early release covering roughly 580 HLA-typed donors comprised 250 to 350 gigabases of sequencing data and some 79 million unique TCR sequences. HLA typing covered class I and class II loci at four-digit resolution. Several DR-DQ haplotypes were treated as single units for association and clustering because of strong linkage in the cohort. The later analysis used no new phenotypic data to find candidate immune exposures, relying instead on TCR beta sequences and their occurrence across donors. Of the approximately 400 genotyped donors, 81% fell in the genetic ancestry cluster associated with self-reported Caucasian donors. A separate validation cohort of roughly 120 different subjects was used in addition to the approximately 670-subject first cohort. Typing coverage varied by locus: about 620-630 donors for A, B, C, DRB1 and DQB1; 522 for DQA1; over 600 for DPA1; 450 to 480 for DPB1. Genome-wide SNP genotypes for about three fifths of the roughly 700 donors were used in a later genetic analysis, which treated that subset as a discovery cohort. Broad study findings and their caveats: A later analysis reported that several top co-occurrence clusters appeared linked to parvovirus B19, influenza, CMV and Epstein-Barr virus. HLA typing was unavailable for some donors at each locus, so association tests used only the typed subset. Correlated functional status among segregating V segments might reflect linkage disequilibrium, but an unknown experimental factor could not be ruled out. Specific HLA alleles were associated with 15,000 to 20,000 TCR beta sequences at a false discovery rate of 0.05 in a later analysis. In a later genetic analysis, fewer N-insertions in productive TCRs were reported among donors in an Asian-associated ancestry cluster than the roughly 700-donor mean. The authors suggested that the approach could potentially be generalized to other disease states and immunological phenotypes. According to a later analysis, most CMV-associated TCR beta chains appeared to be HLA-restricted, and the HLA associations seemed to be driven largely by CMV exposure. Broadly in line with IMGT annotations, most TCR beta V segments showed up in productive rearrangements about 87% or about 30% of the time in an earlier analysis of approximately 600 of the donors. Because the 87-base-pair reads could not distinguish some IMGT-functional V segments, including TRBV6-2 and TRBV6-3, those segments were excluded. In a later genetic analysis, a missense DCLRE1C variant was associated with V-gene and J-gene trimming of TCR beta chains, and the association was replicated in an independent cohort. A later analysis found that TCR association rates varied across HLA loci, with DRB1 alleles showing the most associated TCRs and HLA-C alleles the fewest. A cluster of highly shared sequence variants was judged likely to be a technical artifact of the sequencing pipeline. Seventeen rarely observed V segments, including chromosome 9 orphons, were excluded from the earlier analysis of just under 600 of the donors because counts were too low. Compared with equally common non-associated chains, HLA-associated TCR beta chains in a later analysis were more clonally expanded and had lower generation probabilities. The classifier was reported to diagnose cytomegalovirus status with high specificity and sensitivity in both the original cohort and the validation cohort. When HLA alleles, especially DR and DQ, strongly co-occurred, TCR associations were difficult to assign to individual alleles. The only immune exposure information available for the cohort was CMV serostatus. Sequencing depth was assumed to be roughly uniform across donors in the presence/absence analyses, though that assumption may not hold. This cohort had only TCR beta chains sequenced, and the lack of alpha or paired-chain data limited which features could be detected. Most TCR sequences were seen in very few donors, while some public TCRs were found in many individuals. A further reported finding was that TCR beta sequences accurately predicted the HLA-A and HLA-B alleles for most subjects in the first cohort. In vitro tests confirmed that a few of the cytomegalovirus-associated TCR beta chains recognize cytomegalovirus antigens. The study gave a list of some 150 TCR beta chains associated with cytomegalovirus.

Notes on this clone: Its antigen is not yet known. Base qualities are not recorded, but no much larger clone differs from it by a single base.

The method was the immunoSEQ multiplex PCR assay. A mixture of 60 forward primers for TCR Vbeta segments and 13 reverse primers for TCR Jbeta segments was used in the multiplex PCR. The CDR3 region of rearranged TCR beta genes was amplified from genomic DNA with a multiplex PCR assay. On the Illumina HiSeq System, the amplified TCR beta libraries were sequenced as 87-base-pair reads. Per the source publication's procedure: Across the roughly 600 repertoires, a later analysis counted some 81 million unique TCR beta chains, roughly 11 million of which were shared by at least two donors. A nearest-neighbor algorithm error-corrected the raw reads and collapsed the reads into unique sequences, merging closely related sequences to remove PCR and sequencing errors. V, D and J gene segments were assigned by aligning CDR3 sequences to IMGT reference sequences. Each retained sequence needed at least a six-nucleotide match to both a V gene segment and a J gene segment. Rearrangements were classified as productive when the CDR3 lacked stop codons and remained in frame with V and J, and all other rearrangements were classified as non-productive. CDR3 was defined by IMGT convention, running from the second conserved V-encoded cysteine to the conserved J-encoded phenylalanine. In an earlier analysis of approximately 590 of the donors, sequences lacking an unambiguous match to a single V gene segment were excluded. An earlier analysis of a few hundred of the donors classified V segments as functional when productive rearrangements were above 56.7% and as segregating when the standard deviation between donors was above 5%. A statistical classification framework was built for diagnosing cytomegalovirus status from the catalog of TCR beta chain sequences. V and J gene assignment, in a later analysis, came from comparing TCR nucleotide sequences with IMGT/GENE-DB human TR gene sequences. In a later analysis, CDR3 sequences and most-parsimonious VDJ recombination scenarios were assigned using the TCRdist pipeline. In a later analysis, every TCR beta chain was defined by the combination of its CDR3 amino acid sequence and its V-gene family, and reads without a unique V-gene family were dropped. A later analysis removed nearly 600 highly shared, low-generation-probability nucleotide sequences to deal with suspected cross-contamination and a sequencing artifact. A later analysis calculated a clonal expansion index for each public chain from normalized within-repertoire ranks of inferred template counts. Generation probabilities in a later analysis came from a VDJ recombination model fitted to out-of-frame rearrangements, and those results were checked against IGoR. In a later analysis, TCR-TCR, TCR-HLA and TCR-CMV co-occurrence was scored with hypergeometric tests, and a repertoire-size bias correction was applied to TCR pairs. A later analysis estimated false discovery rates by permuting HLA or CMV assignments 20 times. In a later analysis, co-occurring TCRs were grouped with DBSCAN, and TCRdist sequence similarity was added when clustering was performed within HLA-allele-positive subsets. Repertoires with fewer than 30,000 or more than 120,000 public chains, plus five repertoires with anomalous nucleotide sharing, were excluded from co-occurrence clustering. Imported from immuneACCESS, the table was reduced by TCRdb to in-frame sequences with V and J called. These copies leave out some clones; in studies compared against another copy, an unresolved V gene accounts for under half, and the cause of the remainder is not known. That table supplies the V and J calls and clone size; D and trimming were determined from the DNA. This sample gives roughly 170,000 clones in total; 65% to 75% of them show up just once. The ten largest account for 1.5% of the sample.

The cohort comprised approximately 700 healthy bone marrow donors. At the time of sampling, every cohort member was nominally healthy, though immune exposures that went unrecorded were likely present. The donor tested CMV seronegative and was one of the 352 seronegative cohort members. Each donor provided a peripheral blood sample, and peripheral blood mononuclear cells were used for TCR beta sequencing. The Qiagen DNeasy Blood Extraction Kit was used to extract genomic DNA from the blood cell samples. From the cysteine through the phenylalanine, the CDR3 covers 13 amino acids. Only the CDR3 DNA stays, 39 bases, in frame from base 1.

The TCR sequence derives from a girl aged 5 to 17 in good health and CMV-seronegative. Recombination connected TRBV21-1 to TRBJ2-7; the table assigns TRBD2, which was not confirmed against the DNA. TRBV21-1 is shown as a pseudogene. The specimen was PBMCs. The DNA reads TGTGCCAGCATCCGCCGCGCCTCCTACGAGCAGTACTTC. Its translation is CASIRRASYEQYF.